Shown below are 32 T cell receptor beta chains from a single sample sequenced in a study of Graves' ophthalmopathy and Graves' hyperthyroidism. Beta-chain TCR CDR3 regions were amplified from RNA transcripts. In the first round, RT-PCR was carried out with HTBI primers, and a multiplex PCR formed the second round. TCRdb re-derived calls from the multiplex PCR reads in MiXCR, one entry per CDR3 protein. The sample lists 500,000 to 800,000 distinct CDR3 sequences, over 40% seen once, with under 3.5% in the top ten. The material sequenced was peripheral blood. The receptors originated from an adult man with Graves' ophthalmopathy.

This clonotype appeared many times. V is TRBV5-6 and J is TRBJ2-7; TRBD1 might be the D (6 bases). Germline CDR1 SGHDT, CDR2 YYEEEE. The V gene lost 2 bases and the J gene lost 6 bases, with 15 bases spanning the gap. The CDR3 length is 14 residues. The CDR3 DNA is TGTGCCAGCAGCTTAACGTCAGGGGTGGCCGAGCAGTACTTC. Its translation is CASSLTSGVAEQYF.

Ten or more counts support this clonotype. J is TRBJ1-1 and V is TRBV29-1; D remains ambiguous. Germline lookup yields CDR1 SQVTM and CDR2 ANQGSEA. Trimming removed 5 bases from V and 2 bases from J, with 6 bases in between. The CDR3 has 11 amino acids. CDR3 coding DNA: TGCAGCGTTCTCCCAAACACTGAAGCTTTCTTT. It is translated as CSVLPNTEAFF.

The chain combines TRBV7-8 with TRBJ1-3; a weak D match, TRBD1 (5 bases). The germline gives CDR1 SGHVS, CDR2 FQNEAQ. V lost 10 bases and J lost 10, with 14 bases in between. The CDR3 length is 11 residues. The CDR3 DNA is TGTGCCACGAAGCCGGGGGAGACCATATATTTT. Its translation is CATKPGETIYF.

This rearrangement joins TRBV7-9 to TRBJ1-2, with 8 bases identical to TRBD1. Germline V gives CDR1 SEHNR, CDR2 FQNEAQ (reference sequence). CDR3 length: 14 residues. The trim removed 4 bases at V and 11 bases at J, leaving 12 bases unmatched. The CDR3 is CASSSPGQGLQYTF. The CDR3 DNA follows: TGTGCCAGCAGCTCCCCCGGACAGGGACTGCAGTACACCTTC.

J is TRBJ2-7 and V is TRBV7-9, with D tentatively TRBD1 (6 bases). CDR1 is SEHNR and CDR2 is FQNEAQ in the germline V gene (reference sequence). CDR3 length equals 13 residues. Trimming cost V 6 bases and J 6 bases, with 15 bases left between them. CDR3 DNA: TGTGCCAGCAGGCAGGGGACCCCCATCGAGCAGTACTTC. This encodes CASRQGTPIEQYF.

This clonotype was found many times. This rearrangement joins TRBV9 to TRBJ1-6; D is perhaps TRBD1 (5 bases). Germline V gene lookup returns CDR1 SGDLS and CDR2 YYNGEE. Trimming pared 4 bases from V and 10 bases from J, leaving 18 bases between. The CDR3 loop spans 15 amino acids. The CDR3 bases are TGTGCCAGCAGCCAAGGGACGACCGCCGAATCACCCCTCCACTTT. This sequence encodes CASSQGTTAESPLHF. The variable domain in full, completed from reference TRBV9 and TRBJ1-6, reads DSGVTQTPKHLITATGQRVTLRCSPRSGDLSVYWYQQSLDQGLQFLIQYYNGEERAKGNILERFSAQQFPDLHSELNLSSLELGDSALYFCASSQGTTAESPLHFGNGTRLTVT.

This clonotype came up a few times. J is TRBJ2-5 and V is TRBV9; 8 nucleotides agree with TRBD2. The junction had 10 bases not matched to a gene; V was cut back by 0 bases and J by 3 bases. This CDR3 region has 17 residues. CDR1 is SGDLS, CDR2 YYNGEE, per germline. The chain's CDR3 is CASSVVGLAGSKETQYF. The DNA of the CDR3 is TGTGCCAGCAGCGTAGTCGGGCTAGCGGGCTCCAAAGAGACCCAGTACTTC.

This clonotype was recorded at least ten times. This chain uses TRBV7-6 with TRBJ2-5, with D uncertain. Germline V CDR1 and CDR2: SGHVS, FNYEAQ. V was cut by 1 base and J by 4 bases, with 7 bases left in between. There are 13 residues in the CDR3. CDR3 nucleotides: TGTGCCAGCAGCTTAGGGAATACAGAGACCCAGTACTTC. It yields the protein CASSLGNTETQYF.

This clonotype has a handful of counts. The genes are TRBV20-1 and TRBJ1-2; 7 bases are shared with TRBD1. This CDR3 spans 15 amino acids. The germline V gene encodes CDR1 DFQATT and CDR2 SNEGSKA (reference sequence). V lost 5 bases to trimming and J lost 0 bases; unmatched junction nucleotides: 9. CDR3 sequence: CSASPQDRPNYGYTF. Written as DNA, the CDR3 is TGCAGTGCTTCCCCCCAGGACAGGCCTAACTATGGCTACACCTTC.

The chain recombines TRBV4-1 with TRBJ1-1; a weak D match, TRBD1 (6 bases). Trimming left V 0 bases short and J 4 bases short, with 15 bases between. The germline gives CDR1 MGHRA, CDR2 YSYEKL. The CDR3 has 16 residues. CDR3 in DNA: TGCGCCAGCAGCCAAGATCGATCGGGGGCGATCACTGAAGCTTTCTTT. Amino acids: CASSQDRSGAITEAFF.

This clonotype occurred many times. The rearrangement links TRBV10-2 to TRBJ1-2, with no clear D. Deletions cut 5 bases from V and 2 bases from J, with 9 bases between. Germline CDR1 is WSHSY and CDR2 is SAAADI. This CDR3 region has 13 residues. The CDR3 DNA follows: TGCGCCAGCAGTAGCGGTGTAAACTATGGCTACACCTTC. It specifies CASSSGVNYGYTF.

This clonotype was counted between two and nine times. The chain carries TRBV6-2 or TRBV6-3 and TRBJ1-5; D call uncertain. The CDR3 totals 14 residues. Trimming took off 7 bases at V and 5 bases at J, with 15 bases between the two ends. Germline lookup yields CDR1 MNHEY and CDR2 SVGEGT. The CDR3 spells CASNPRPSYQPQHF. The CDR3 DNA is TGTGCCAGCAATCCCCGGCCATCTTATCAGCCCCAGCATTTT.

The chain uses TRBV5-1 and TRBJ1-6, with D perhaps matching TRBD1 (5 bases). The CDR3 has 16 amino acids. Germline-derived CDR1 and CDR2 are SGHRS and YFSETQ. Trimming shortened V by 0 bases and J by 0 bases, and 7 bases separated the two germline ends. CDR3 sequence reads: CASSLEGSSYNSPLHF. The CDR3 nucleotides are TGCGCCAGCAGCTTGGAGGGGAGCTCCTATAATTCACCCCTCCACTTT.

This clonotype has just one count. The rearrangement uses TRBV11-1 and TRBJ2-3, with D possibly TRBD2 on 5 matching bases. This CDR3 contains 15 residues. Germline V CDR1 and CDR2: SGHAT, FQDESV (reference sequence). Trimming took off 3 bases at V and 1 base at J, with 11 bases between the two ends. The CDR3 loop reads CASSFKLGGTDTQYF. DNA for the CDR3: TGTGCCAGCAGCTTTAAACTAGGAGGCACAGATACGCAGTATTTT.

For this clonotype: A much larger clone lies a single base off, so this may be a read error. The chain has TRBV20-1 and TRBJ2-7; 10 bases line up with TRBD1. The CDR3 is 13 amino acids. The V gene's germline CDR1 is DFQATT and CDR2 SNEGSKA (reference sequence). CDR3 coding DNA: TGCAATGCTTTGGACAGGGGGATGGACGAGCAGTACTTC. It codes for CNALDRGMDEQYF.

This chain joins TRBV7-6 and TRBJ2-5; 16 bases align to TRBD2. The germline gives CDR1 SGHVS, CDR2 FNYEAQ. Unmatched junction bases numbered 14, after V lost 3 bases and J lost 4 bases. This CDR3 has 20 residues. This CDR3 reads CASSFFVGLAGGPSIETQYF. As DNA, the CDR3 is TGTGCCAGCAGCTTTTTCGTGGGACTAGCGGGGGGGCCATCGATAGAGACCCAGTACTTC.

This clonotype was picked up many times. The chain couples TRBV7-8 to TRBJ2-2; possibly TRBD1 for D (6 bases). This CDR3 has 15 amino acids. Trimming shortened V by 3 bases and J by 5 bases, and 13 bases separated the two germline ends. Looked up from germline, CDR1 is SGHVS and CDR2 is FQNEAQ. CDR3 nucleotides: TGTGCCAGCAGCTTTTCGGCAGGGGTTACCGGGGAGCTGTTTTTT. This sequence encodes CASSFSAGVTGELFF.

This clonotype was detected many times. The chain carries TRBV20-1 and TRBJ1-1; possible D gene TRBD1, 6 bases. The CDR3 sequence is 12 residues long. Trimming cost V 5 bases and J 4 bases, with 11 bases left between them. Germline values: CDR1 DFQATT, CDR2 SNEGSKA (reference sequence). CDR3 residues: CSAAGASTEAFF. CDR3 DNA sequence: TGCAGTGCTGCGGGGGCGAGCACTGAAGCTTTCTTT.

The rearrangement links TRBV9 to TRBJ2-7, with 12 bases identical to TRBD2. CDR3 size: 15 residues. Trimming took 4 bases from V and 6 from J; bases not matched to a gene: 8. Germline V CDR1 and CDR2: SGDLS, YYNGEE. The CDR3 DNA reads TGTGCCAGCAGCCCTAGCGGGGGGGCCGGGCTCGAGCAGTACTTC. Its protein product is CASSPSGGAGLEQYF.

This clonotype appeared a single time. The chain uses TRBV2 and TRBJ2-2; 9 bases fit TRBD1. The CDR3 is 20 residues long. Germline CDR1 is SNHLY and CDR2 is FYNNEI. V lost 6 bases to trimming and J lost 3 bases; unmatched junction nucleotides: 20. As DNA, the CDR3 is TGTGCCAGCAGCCATATCCCCGGACAGGGGAAGTCGGGGTACACCGGGGAGCTGTTTTTT. It is translated as CASSHIPGQGKSGYTGELFF.

The chain uses TRBV7-2 and TRBJ2-5; possible D gene TRBD1, 6 bases. V was trimmed by 3 bases and J by 5 bases, leaving 16 bases between them. The CDR3 is 15 residues long. Germline CDR1 reads SGHTA; CDR2 reads FQGNSA. CDR3 nucleotide sequence: TGTGCCAGCAGCTTGCGAGCGGCAAGGGGGGAGACCCAGTACTTC. Its translation: CASSLRAARGETQYF.

Many counts were recorded for this clonotype. This chain links TRBV5-1 with TRBJ1-4; possibly TRBD1 for D (5 bases). The CDR3 is 15 amino acids. Looked up from germline, CDR1 is SGHRS and CDR2 is YFSETQ. Trimming took off 5 bases at V and 5 bases at J, with 16 bases between the two ends. The CDR3: CASRRTGTENEKLFF. The CDR3 nucleotides read TGCGCCAGCAGGAGGACCGGGACCGAAAATGAAAAACTGTTTTTT. Full variable domain (rest looked up from reference TRBV5-1 and TRBJ1-4): KAGVTQTPRYLIKTRGQQVTLSCSPISGHRSVSWYQQTPGQGLQFLFEYFSETQRNKGNFPGRFSGRQFSNSRSEMNVSTLELGDSALYLCASRRTGTENEKLFFGSGTQLSVL.

In regard to this clonotype: At one of its ends the junction is not consistent with the germline gene, which may arise from a read error. Here the CDR3 DNA reads TGTGCCAGCAGTTACCGGGGACAGAACTATGGCTACACCTTC. Translation: CASSYRGQNYGYTF. The chain carries TRBV10-2 and TRBJ1-2; the match to TRBD1 covers 7 bases. The CDR3 consists of 14 residues. In germline, CDR1 is WSHSY, CDR2 SAAADI.

The chain is built from TRBV7-2 and TRBJ2-2; tentatively, D is TRBD2 (5 bases). V lost 6 bases to trimming and J lost 9 bases, with 11 bases between them. Per germline, CDR1 SGHTA and CDR2 FQGNSA. The CDR3 is 12 residues long. In nucleotides, the CDR3 is TGTGCCAGCAGTCCCGAGGGTCGGGAGCTGTTTTTT. As protein: CASSPEGRELFF.

This clonotype was recorded many times. This rearrangement joins TRBV12-3 or TRBV12-4 to TRBJ1-5, with 10 bases matching TRBD1. The CDR3 totals 16 residues. Trimming cost V 10 bases and J 2 bases; bases outside gene matches: 11. The CDR3 DNA is TGTGCCACGACAGGGGGCATTCCGTATGGCAATCAGCCCCAGCATTTT. Its protein is CATTGGIPYGNQPQHF.

This clonotype was recorded many times. This rearrangement joins TRBV19 to TRBJ1-5; 7 bases fit TRBD1. From germline, CDR1 is LNHDA and CDR2 SQIVND (reference sequence). The V and J ends lost 8 bases and 2 bases, in that order; junction bases with no gene match: 12. CDR3 length: 16 amino acids. Here the CDR3 reads CASSNSRGVRNQPQHF. As DNA, the CDR3 is TGTGCCAGTTCGAATTCCAGGGGGGTTCGCAATCAGCCCCAGCATTTT.

There are a few counts of this clonotype. The chain is built from TRBV6-5 and TRBJ2-7, with TRBD1 matching 11 bases. V trimming: 5 bases; J trimming: 3 bases; junction bases outside the gene matches: 9. This CDR3 comprises 16 residues. Germline V CDR1 and CDR2: MNHEY, SVGAGI. The CDR3: CASSQRYGTGGYEQYF. Here the CDR3 DNA reads TGTGCCAGCAGTCAACGGTACGGGACAGGGGGCTACGAGCAGTACTTC.

The chain has TRBV20-1 and TRBJ2-2; D gene ambiguous. V lost 3 bases to trimming and J lost 8 bases, with 4 bases between them. The length of the CDR3 is 10 residues. Germline-derived CDR1 and CDR2 are DFQATT and SNEGSKA (reference sequence). For the CDR3, the DNA is TGCAGTGCTAGCGGAGGGGAGCTGTTTTTT. Protein product: CSASGGELFF.

This clonotype was recorded many times. The chain combines TRBV19 with TRBJ1-2; no clear D. Germline V gives CDR1 LNHDA, CDR2 SQIVND (reference sequence). Trimming took off 10 bases at V and 3 bases at J, with 12 bases between the two ends. The CDR3 is 12 amino acids. The CDR3 here is CATLGIYYGYTF. DNA for the CDR3: TGTGCCACCCTGGGGATTTACTATGGCTACACCTTC.

This clonotype has more than one count but fewer than ten. This chain links TRBV12-3 or TRBV12-4 with TRBJ2-2; D call uncertain. Trimming took off 5 bases at V and 1 base at J, with 8 bases between the two ends. The CDR3 spans 14 residues. CDR3 DNA sequence: TGTGCCAGCAGTAAAAAAGGGAACACCGGGGAGCTGTTTTTT. Its translation: CASSKKGNTGELFF.

As to this clonotype: A much larger clone lies one base from this, so it may be a read error. This sequence joins TRBV5-1 and TRBJ1-3; no reliable D call. The CDR3 extends over 15 amino acids. Germline lookup yields CDR1 SGHRS and CDR2 YFSETQ. The chain's CDR3 is CASSLIGSSGTTIYF. CDR3 DNA: TGCGCCAGCAGCTTGATTGGGAGCTCTGGAACCACCATATATTTT. Complete variable domain (other parts from reference TRBV5-1 and TRBJ1-3): KAGVTQTPRYLIKTRGQQVTLSCSPISGHRSVSWYQQTPGQGLQFLFEYFSETQRNKGNFPGRFSGRQFSNSRSEMNVSTLELGDSALYLCASSLIGSSGTTIYFGEGSWLTVV.

For this clonotype: A much larger clone lies a single base off, so this may be a read error. In DNA form, the CDR3 reads TGTGCCAGCAGAGTAGGCGCGGGACAGGGGAACGAAAAACTGCTTTTT. Translation: CASRVGAGQGNEKLLF. The gene calls are TRBV12-3 or TRBV12-4 and TRBJ1-4, with 10 bases identical to TRBD1. The CDR3 length is 16 residues.